Listed here are 18 T cell receptor beta chains from one sample, sequenced in a study of T cell repertoires in cytomegalovirus infection. No antigen is known for these receptors. TCRdb analysed the reads with MiXCR anew, one entry per CDR3 protein. The sample consists of about 130,000 distinct CDR3 sequences, roughly a quarter of them appearing once. Sequenced sample: PBMCs, sequenced either directly or after in vitro stimulation (not recorded which). The source of these receptors is a human donor in good health (CMV status not recorded). Some clones in this sample may be carry-over from other donors' samples.

The table lists this clonotype with a few counts. The V gene is TRBV6-6, the J gene TRBJ1-3; 7 bases are shared with TRBD1. V lost 6 bases to trimming and J lost 2 bases; unmatched junction nucleotides: 1. Looked up from germline, CDR1 is MNHNY and CDR2 is SVGAGI (reference sequence). The CDR3 runs to 13 residues. CDR3 bases: TGTGCCAGCAGAGACAGGGCTGGAAACACCATATATTTT. Its translation: CASRDRAGNTIYF.

This clonotype was seen repeatedly, ten times or more. The chain employs TRBV12-3 or TRBV12-4 and TRBJ1-4; D unresolved. The CDR3 is made up of 14 amino acids. V lost 2 bases to trimming and J lost 7 bases, with 11 bases between them. This CDR3 is CASSLTSVGEKLFF. In nucleotides, the CDR3 is TGTGCCAGCAGTTTAACCTCTGTCGGTGAAAAACTGTTTTTT.

The V call is TRBV15, the J call TRBJ2-6; no firm D call. Trimming took off 0 bases at V and 1 base at J, with 16 bases between the two ends. This CDR3 has 19 residues. Germline assignment: CDR1 LNHNV and CDR2 YYDKDF (reference sequence). The CDR3 spells CATSRDVAQILSGANVLTF. The CDR3 DNA reads TGTGCCACCAGCAGAGATGTGGCCCAGATTTTATCTGGGGCCAACGTCCTGACTTTC.

The genes are TRBV2 and TRBJ2-5, with 9 nucleotides matching TRBD1. This CDR3 has 15 amino acids. V dropped 4 bases and J dropped 5; count of bases not matched to a gene: 8. Germline CDR1 SNHLY, CDR2 FYNNEI. The CDR3 DNA reads as TGTGCCAGCAGTGCCCGAGACAGGGGGGCCGAGACCCAGTACTTC. Its translation is CASSARDRGAETQYF.

The chain joins TRBV20-1 to TRBJ2-3; 8 bases are shared with TRBD1. Germline values: CDR1 DFQATT, CDR2 SNEGSKA (reference sequence). The CDR3 has 16 amino acids. V was pared by 3 bases and J by 4 bases, with 12 bases of the junction left unmatched. Written as DNA, the CDR3 is TGCAGTGCTAGTATTTGGCAGGGGGCGCCCCCAGATACGCAGTATTTT. This sequence encodes CSASIWQGAPPDTQYF.

There are a few counts of this clonotype. V is TRBV11-2 and J is TRBJ1-4; possible D gene TRBD1, 5 bases. This CDR3 contains 16 residues. Germline V gene sequence: CDR1 SGHAT, CDR2 FQNNGV. Deletions cut 6 bases from V and 0 bases from J, with 14 bases between. The CDR3 here is CASRAITGATNEKLFF. In nucleotides, the CDR3 is TGTGCCAGCAGAGCAATCACAGGTGCAACTAATGAAAAACTGTTTTTT.

The rearrangement joins TRBV10-3 to TRBJ1-1, with TRBD1 matching over 9 bases. The CDR3 is made up of 15 amino acids. In germline, CDR1 is ENHRY, CDR2 SYGVKD. After removal of 6 bases from V and 5 bases from J, the junction contained 10 bases not matched to a gene. The DNA of the CDR3 is TGTGCCATCAGCCCATTACAGGGGGCGAGGACTGAAGCTTTCTTT. This gives the protein CAISPLQGARTEAFF.

V usage is TRBV12-3 or TRBV12-4 and J usage is TRBJ1-2; D possibly corresponds to TRBD1 (5 bases). The CDR3 has 15 residues. The V end lost 6 bases, the J end lost 4 bases, and 18 bases lay between the germline ends. The CDR3 reads CASSFFLRGIYGYTF. DNA for the CDR3: TGTGCCAGCAGCTTCTTCTTGCGGGGGATCTATGGCTACACCTTC.

The V and J genes are TRBV5-4 and TRBJ1-1; maybe TRBD1 (6 bases). Germline assignment: CDR1 SGHNT and CDR2 YYREEE (reference sequence). The CDR3 consists of 14 residues. With 4 bases removed from V and 9 bases from J, the gap between germline ends came to 19 bases. CDR3: CASSPPGGQLQAFF. The CDR3 DNA is TGTGCCAGCAGCCCGCCCGGAGGACAGCTACAAGCTTTCTTT.

In its sample, this clonotype was seen many times. V usage is TRBV6-6 and J usage is TRBJ2-2; 10 bases line up with TRBD1. The CDR3 contains 17 residues. CDR1 and CDR2 (germline): MNHNY, SVGAGI (reference sequence). V was clipped by 8 bases and J by 5 bases; unmatched bases: 14. The CDR3 region has the DNA TGTGCCAGCTCATTGGGACAGGGGTTAGGCGGGACCGGGGAGCTGTTTTTT. This encodes CASSLGQGLGGTGELFF.

Many counts were recorded for this clonotype. The chain uses TRBV7-2 and TRBJ2-3; 8 bases agree with TRBD2. CDR3 length equals 14 residues. Trimming cost V 7 bases and J 3 bases; bases outside gene matches: 6. CDR1 is SGHTA and CDR2 is FQGNSA in the germline V gene. The CDR3 sequence: CASTKAGVTDTQYF. The DNA of the CDR3 is TGTGCCAGCACCAAAGCGGGAGTAACAGATACGCAGTATTTT.

The sample holds a few counts of this clonotype. The chain uses TRBV19 and TRBJ1-5, with D uncertain. Trimming pared 5 bases from V and 6 bases from J, leaving 11 bases between. The CDR3 contains 13 residues. Germline V gene lookup returns CDR1 LNHDA and CDR2 SQIVND (reference sequence). The CDR3: CASSASRGQPQHF. The CDR3 nucleotides read TGTGCCAGTAGTGCCTCCCGTGGTCAGCCCCAGCATTTT.

This chain joins TRBV3-1 and TRBJ2-5; no clear D gene. CDR1 and CDR2 from the germline V gene are LGHDT and YNNKEL (reference sequence). V lost 4 bases and J lost 5, with 14 bases in between. CDR3 length: 14 residues. Here the CDR3 reads CASSPRTSSETQYF. The CDR3 bases are TGTGCCAGCAGCCCCCGGACGAGTTCGGAGACCCAGTACTTC.

This clonotype occurred a few times. The V and J genes are TRBV6-5 and TRBJ1-3, with 9 positions matching TRBD1. The CDR3 is made up of 15 amino acids. CDR1 and CDR2 (germline): MNHEY, SVGAGI. V shed 4 bases and J 7 bases; nucleotides not matched to a gene: 8. The CDR3 loop reads CASSSLGTGRNTIYF. In DNA, the CDR3 is TGTGCCAGCAGTTCCCTCGGGACAGGGCGGAACACCATATATTTT.

This clonotype was seen a handful of times. The chain is built from TRBV24-1 and TRBJ2-1; 8 bases fit TRBD2. Germline CDR1 is KGHDR and CDR2 is SFDVKD. This CDR3 has 15 amino acids. V was clipped by 3 bases and J by 12 bases; unmatched bases: 12. CDR3 protein: CATSDGGTSGMRQFF. The CDR3 region has the DNA TGTGCCACCAGTGATGGAGGGACTAGTGGAATGAGGCAGTTCTTC.

The DNA of the CDR3 is TGCGCCAGCAGCCCCTACCTAGGGGAGTACACCGGGGAGCTGTTTTTT. Its protein product is CASSPYLGEYTGELFF. V usage is TRBV4-3 and J usage is TRBJ2-2; D is possibly TRBD1 or TRBD2 (5 bases each). V lost 4 bases to trimming and J lost 3 bases, with 15 bases between them. CDR3 length equals 16 residues. Germline assignment: CDR1 LGHNA and CDR2 YSLEER.

The chain links TRBV19 to TRBJ2-5; D remains unclear. Germline V gene sequence: CDR1 LNHDA, CDR2 SQIVND (reference sequence). Between the trimmed V and J ends, which lost 5 bases and 1 base, there was a span of 14 bases. The CDR3 contains 15 residues. In DNA, the CDR3 is TGTGCCAGTAGTGACCCGGGCTCGGGCCAAGAGACCCAGTACTTC. This sequence encodes CASSDPGSGQETQYF.

For the CDR3, the DNA is TGTGCCAGCAGCTTAACAGATCAGCCCCAGCATTTT. It codes for CASSLTDQPQHF. The rearrangement joins TRBV7-3 to TRBJ1-5; D not resolved. Germline CDR1 is SGHTA and CDR2 is FQGTGA. V shed 0 bases and J shed 5 bases, with 2 bases lying between them. This CDR3 has 12 residues.